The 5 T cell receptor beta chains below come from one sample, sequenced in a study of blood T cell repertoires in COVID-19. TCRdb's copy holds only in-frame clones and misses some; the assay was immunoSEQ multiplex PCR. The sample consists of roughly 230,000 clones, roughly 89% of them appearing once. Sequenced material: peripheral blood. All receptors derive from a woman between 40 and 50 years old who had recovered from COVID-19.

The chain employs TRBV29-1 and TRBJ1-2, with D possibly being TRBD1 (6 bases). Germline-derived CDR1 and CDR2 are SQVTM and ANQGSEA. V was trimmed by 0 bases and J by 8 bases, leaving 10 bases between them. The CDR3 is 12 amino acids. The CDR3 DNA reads TGCAGCGTTGAAGAGGGGGCGGAAGGCTACACCTTC. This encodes CSVEEGAEGYTF.

The CDR3 reads CATSRGSVFEKLFF. The DNA for the CDR3 is TGTGCCACCAGCAGAGGATCGGTTTTCGAAAAACTGTTTTTT. The genes are TRBV15 and TRBJ1-4; the D is unclear. This CDR3 comprises 14 residues. The germline V and J ends were trimmed by 1 base and 8 bases, with 11 bases remaining between them. Germline lookup yields CDR1 LNHNV and CDR2 YYDKDF (reference sequence).

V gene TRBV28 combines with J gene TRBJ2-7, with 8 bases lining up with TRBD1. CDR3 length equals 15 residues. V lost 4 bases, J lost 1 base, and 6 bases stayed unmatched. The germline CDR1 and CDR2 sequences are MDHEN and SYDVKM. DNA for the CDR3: TGTGCCAGCAGTTCACCGGGACAGGCTTCCTACGAGCAGTACTTC. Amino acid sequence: CASSSPGQASYEQYF.

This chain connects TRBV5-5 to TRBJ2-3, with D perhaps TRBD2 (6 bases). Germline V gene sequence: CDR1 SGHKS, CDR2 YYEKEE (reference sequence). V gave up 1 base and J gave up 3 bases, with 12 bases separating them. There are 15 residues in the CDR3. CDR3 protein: CASSLLAPRTDTQYF. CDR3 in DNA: TGTGCCAGCAGCTTGCTAGCGCCCCGGACAGATACGCAGTATTTT.

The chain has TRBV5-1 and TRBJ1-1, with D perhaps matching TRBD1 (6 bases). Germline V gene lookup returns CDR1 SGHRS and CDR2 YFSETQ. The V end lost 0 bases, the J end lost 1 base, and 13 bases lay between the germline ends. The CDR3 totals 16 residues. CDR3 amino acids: CASSLGQGRGNTEAFF. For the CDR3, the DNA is TGCGCCAGCAGCTTGGGGCAGGGCAGGGGGAACACTGAAGCTTTCTTT.